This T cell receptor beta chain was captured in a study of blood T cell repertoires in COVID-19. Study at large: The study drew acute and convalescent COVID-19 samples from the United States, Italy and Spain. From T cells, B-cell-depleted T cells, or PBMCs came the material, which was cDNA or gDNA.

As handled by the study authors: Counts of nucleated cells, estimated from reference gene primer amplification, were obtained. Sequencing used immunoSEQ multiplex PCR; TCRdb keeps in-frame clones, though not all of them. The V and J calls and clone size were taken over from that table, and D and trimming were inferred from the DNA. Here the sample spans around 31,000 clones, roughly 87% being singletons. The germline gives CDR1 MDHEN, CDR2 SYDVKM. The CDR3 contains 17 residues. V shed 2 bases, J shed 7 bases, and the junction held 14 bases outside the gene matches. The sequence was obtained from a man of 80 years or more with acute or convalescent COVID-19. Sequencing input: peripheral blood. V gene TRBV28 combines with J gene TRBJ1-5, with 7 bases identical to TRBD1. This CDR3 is CASSLVYRGQRIQPQHF. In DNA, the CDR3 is TGTGCCAGCAGTTTAGTCTATAGGGGACAGCGGATCCAGCCCCAGCATTTT.